Listed below are T cell receptor beta chains from one sample, sequenced in a study of shared clonotypes between healthy human individuals. Produced via immunoSEQ multiplex PCR; TCRdb's table is partial and in-frame only. The table lists millions of clones, 85% to 95% of them singletons, with 0.13% in the top ten. Sequencing was done on a sample of naive CD4+ T cells sorted from blood. These receptor sequences come from a man between 18 and 29 years old in good health. The CDR3 runs from the conserved cysteine through the conserved F or W. The size field is filled for only some rows; it gives once, few, many or a size class.

v_call,clone_size,j_call,cdr3_length,cdr3_aa
TRBV6-1,-,TRBJ2-2,14,CASSEQLNTGELFF
TRBV5-1,-,TRBJ2-7,16,CASSPWTGTGPYEQYF
TRBV18,-,TRBJ2-2,18,CASSPQGLAGVSTGELFF
TRBV19,-,TRBJ1-1,15,CASSIGYPTSGEAFF
TRBV29-1,-,TRBJ1-1,13,CSVVRGGDTEAFF
TRBV11-3,-,TRBJ2-1,15,CASSFQLAAYNEQFF
TRBV5-4,-,TRBJ2-5,15,CASSLAGQTEETQYF
TRBV4-3,-,TRBJ2-7,15,CASSQDPTGGREQYF
TRBV10-3,-,TRBJ2-7,11,CAISELNEQYF
TRBV10-2,-,TRBJ2-7,17,CASSESWARTTSYEQYF
TRBV19,-,TRBJ1-1,16,CASSAHRGRKDTEAFF
TRBV7-2,once,TRBJ2-5,16,CASSLGYRGNQETQYF
TRBV9,-,TRBJ2-1,13,CASSPRDYNEQFF
TRBV5-1,-,TRBJ2-5,15,CASSLAGGGEETQYF
TRBV6-5,-,TRBJ1-1,14,CASTRTGLGTEAFF
TRBV10-3,-,TRBJ2-2,15,CAALAGGRGTGELFF